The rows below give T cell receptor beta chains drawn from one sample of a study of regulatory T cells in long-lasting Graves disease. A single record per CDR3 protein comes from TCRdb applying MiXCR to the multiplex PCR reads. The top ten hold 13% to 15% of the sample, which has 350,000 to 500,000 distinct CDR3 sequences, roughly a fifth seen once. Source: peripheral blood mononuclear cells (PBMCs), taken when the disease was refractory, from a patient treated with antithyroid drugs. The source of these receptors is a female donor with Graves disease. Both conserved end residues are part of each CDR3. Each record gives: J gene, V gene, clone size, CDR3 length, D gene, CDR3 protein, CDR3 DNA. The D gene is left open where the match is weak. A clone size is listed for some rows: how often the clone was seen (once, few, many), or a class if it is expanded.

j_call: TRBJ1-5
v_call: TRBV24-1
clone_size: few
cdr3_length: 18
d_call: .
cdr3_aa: CATSDSAHKLGRVQPQHF
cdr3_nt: TGTGCCACCAGTGATTCCGCGCATAAATTAGGTAGAGTTCAGCCCCAGCATTTT

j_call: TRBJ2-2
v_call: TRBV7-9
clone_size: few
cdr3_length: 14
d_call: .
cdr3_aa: CASSLAPNSGELFF
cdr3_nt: TGTGCCAGCAGCTTAGCGCCTAACTCCGGGGAGCTGTTTTTT

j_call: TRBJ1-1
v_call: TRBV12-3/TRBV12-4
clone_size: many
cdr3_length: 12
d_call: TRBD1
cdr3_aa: CASSRTGFMAFF
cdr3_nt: TGTGCCAGCAGTAGGACAGGATTTATGGCTTTCTTT

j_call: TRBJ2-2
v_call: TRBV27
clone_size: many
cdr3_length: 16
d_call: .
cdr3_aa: CASSLSRPSLAGELFF
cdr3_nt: TGTGCCAGCAGTTTATCGCGGCCTAGCCTCGCCGGGGAGCTGTTTTTT

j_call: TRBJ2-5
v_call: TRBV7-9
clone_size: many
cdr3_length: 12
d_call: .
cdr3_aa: CASSRIGETQYF
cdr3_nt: TGTGCCAGCAGCCGTATTGGGGAGACCCAGTACTTC

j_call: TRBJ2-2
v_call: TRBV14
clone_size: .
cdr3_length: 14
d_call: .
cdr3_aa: CASSQEPNTGELFF
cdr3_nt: TGTGCCAGCAGCCAAGAACCGAACACCGGGGAGCTGTTTTTT

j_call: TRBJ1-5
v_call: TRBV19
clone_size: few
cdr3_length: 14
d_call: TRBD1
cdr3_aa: CATRQGDINQPQHF
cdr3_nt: TGTGCCACCCGACAGGGGGATATCAATCAGCCCCAGCATTTT

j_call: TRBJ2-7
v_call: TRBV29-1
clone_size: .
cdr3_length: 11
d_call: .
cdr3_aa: CSVGWSYEQYF
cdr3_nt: TGCAGCGTTGGGTGGTCCTACGAGCAGTACTTC

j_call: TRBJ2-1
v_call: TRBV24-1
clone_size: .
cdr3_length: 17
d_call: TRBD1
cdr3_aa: CATSDWDGGQGSDEQFF
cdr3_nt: TGTGCCACCAGTGATTGGGACGGCGGACAGGGTTCCGATGAGCAGTTCTTC

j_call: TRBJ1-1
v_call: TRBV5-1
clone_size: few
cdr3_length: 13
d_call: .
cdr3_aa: CASSLVGGEKAFF
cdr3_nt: TGCGCCAGCAGCTTGGTGGGAGGGGAAAAAGCTTTCTTT

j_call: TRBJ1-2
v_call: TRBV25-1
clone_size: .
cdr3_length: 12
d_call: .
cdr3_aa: CASSESTYGYTF
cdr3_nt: TGTGCCAGCAGTGAATCAACCTATGGCTACACCTTC

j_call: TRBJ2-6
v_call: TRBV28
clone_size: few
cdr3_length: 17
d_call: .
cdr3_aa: CASSFGQGFAGANVLTF
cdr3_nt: TGTGCCAGCAGTTTCGGGCAGGGCTTTGCTGGGGCCAACGTCCTGACTTTC

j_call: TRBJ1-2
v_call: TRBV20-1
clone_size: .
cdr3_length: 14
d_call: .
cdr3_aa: CSARSGEGVIGYTF
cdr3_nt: TGCAGTGCTAGATCCGGGGAGGGGGTAATCGGCTACACCTTC

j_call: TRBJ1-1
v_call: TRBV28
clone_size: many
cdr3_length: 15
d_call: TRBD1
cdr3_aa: CASSSRDRGITEAFF
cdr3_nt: TGTGCCAGCAGTTCTAGGGACAGGGGGATCACTGAAGCTTTCTTT

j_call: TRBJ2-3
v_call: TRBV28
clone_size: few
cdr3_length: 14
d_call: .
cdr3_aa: CASGALGFTDTQYF
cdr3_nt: TGTGCCAGCGGAGCCCTAGGATTCACAGATACGCAGTATTTT

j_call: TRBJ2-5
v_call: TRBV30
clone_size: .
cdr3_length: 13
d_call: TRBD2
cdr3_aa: CARKIAGKETQYF
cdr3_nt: TGTGCCCGAAAAATAGCGGGTAAAGAGACCCAGTACTTC

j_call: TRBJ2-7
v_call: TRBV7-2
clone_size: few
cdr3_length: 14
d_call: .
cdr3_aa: CASSRGTAHYEQYF
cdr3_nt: TGTGCCAGCAGCCGCGGGACAGCACACTACGAGCAGTACTTC